Listed here are 4 T cell receptor beta chains from one sample, sequenced in a study of blood T cell repertoires in COVID-19. The assay was immunoSEQ multiplex PCR, and TCRdb's table has in-frame clones only and misses some. This table has under 150,000 clones, about 87% appearing once. Sequences were obtained from peripheral blood. The receptors originated from a woman aged 35 to 49 with acute or convalescent COVID-19.

The J gene is TRBJ2-2, the V gene TRBV7-2; maybe TRBD2 (5 bases). V lost 7 bases, J lost 6 bases, and 18 bases lay in between. CDR1 and CDR2 (germline): SGHTA, FQGNSA. There are 15 residues in the CDR3. This chain's CDR3 is CASTLGEGRAGELFF. CDR3 DNA sequence: TGTGCCAGCACCCTAGGAGAGGGAAGGGCCGGGGAGCTGTTTTTT.

This clone was observed once. This sequence joins TRBV10-2 and TRBJ1-1; D is unclear. V was cut by 3 bases and J by 11 bases, with 13 bases left in between. Germline lookup yields CDR1 WSHSY and CDR2 SAAADI. CDR3 length equals 12 residues. The CDR3 nucleotides are TGCGCCAGCAGTGATACGACCGAGGGCGCTTTCTTT. It codes for CASSDTTEGAFF.

The chain employs TRBV19 and TRBJ2-1, with 10 nucleotides matching TRBD1. V shed 5 bases and J 7 bases; nucleotides not matched to a gene: 8. CDR1 LNHDA and CDR2 SQIVND come from the germline V gene (reference sequence). The CDR3 has 15 residues. This chain's CDR3 is CASSPRTGGYNEQFF. For the CDR3, the DNA is TGTGCCAGTAGTCCCCGGACAGGGGGTTATAATGAGCAGTTCTTC.

Only one count was recorded for this clone. The chain employs TRBV10-2 and TRBJ1-4; TRBD1 matches at 8 bases. Germline CDR1 and CDR2: WSHSY and SAAADI. The CDR3 has 14 residues. The junction had 8 bases not matched to a gene; V was cut back by 6 bases and J by 8 bases. CDR3 sequence: CASRVTGAREKLFF. The CDR3 DNA follows: TGCGCCAGCAGAGTGACAGGGGCGAGGGAAAAACTGTTTTTT.